A single sample is the source of the 32 T cell receptor beta chains below, sequenced in a study of blood T cell repertoires in COVID-19. Only in-frame clones appear in the TCRdb table, and some are missing; sequencing was by immunoSEQ multiplex PCR. The sample yields some 53,000 clones, roughly nine tenths seen once. Sequencing was carried out using peripheral blood. These receptors all stem from a man aged 55 to 70 with active COVID-19.

The chain combines TRBV12-3 or TRBV12-4 with TRBJ2-7, with D possibly being TRBD1 (6 bases). This CDR3 comprises 13 residues. Trimming removed 2 bases from V and 7 bases from J, with 12 bases in between. The CDR3 sequence: CASSLSARGEQYF. In DNA, the CDR3 is TGTGCCAGCAGTTTATCAGCGAGGGGGGAGCAGTACTTC.

The V gene is TRBV6-1, the J gene TRBJ1-3, with 7 bases lining up with TRBD1. Germline V gene data show CDR1 as MNHNS and CDR2 as SASEGT. The CDR3 is 14 residues long. V lost 7 bases to trimming and J lost 4 bases; unmatched junction nucleotides: 7. DNA for the CDR3: TGTGCCAGCAACCCGAGGGGGCACGGAAACACCATATATTTT. Translating gives CASNPRGHGNTIYF.

The rearrangement links TRBV5-4 to TRBJ2-1; TRBD2 agrees at 7 bases. Looked up from germline, CDR1 is SGHNT and CDR2 is YYREEE (reference sequence). The CDR3 covers 16 residues. V lost 1 base to trimming and J lost 0 bases; unmatched junction nucleotides: 4. Written as DNA, the CDR3 is TGTGCCAGCAGCTTGCGGGCGGGAGTCTCCTACAATGAGCAGTTCTTC. Protein product: CASSLRAGVSYNEQFF.

The DNA for the CDR3 is TGTGCCAGCAGCCAGTGGGGACTAGCGGACTCCTACGAGCAGTACTTC. This translates into CASSQWGLADSYEQYF. This rearrangement joins TRBV3-1 (or the pseudogene TRBV3-2) to TRBJ2-7; 11 positions agree with TRBD2. V shed 3 bases and J 0 bases; nucleotides not matched to a gene: 4. The germline V gene has CDR1 LGHDT and CDR2 YNNKEL (reference sequence). There are 16 residues in the CDR3.

The chain joins TRBV6-6 to TRBJ2-3; 8 bases align to TRBD2. Germline V lookup: CDR1 MNHNY, CDR2 SVGAGI (reference sequence). The CDR3 is 13 residues long. The ends lost 11 bases at V and 2 bases at J; junction bases unmatched: 6. In nucleotides, the CDR3 is TGTGCCGGGTCGGGAGGGACCACAGATACGCAGTATTTT. Translation gives CAGSGGTTDTQYF.

This chain joins TRBV5-1 and TRBJ1-6; D perhaps matches TRBD1 (5 bases). Trimming left V 7 bases short and J 6 bases short, with 8 bases between. The CDR3 is 12 amino acids. CDR1 SGHRS and CDR2 YFSETQ come from the germline V gene. CDR3 bases: TGCGCCAGCGCCGACAGTAATTCACCCCTCCACTTT. Translating gives CASADSNSPLHF.

This clone was observed a handful of times. The chain carries TRBV2 and TRBJ2-7; D may be TRBD2 (5 bases). This CDR3 spans 10 amino acids. CDR1 is SNHLY and CDR2 is FYNNEI in the germline V gene. The CDR3 spells CALGGGEQYF. In DNA, the CDR3 is TGTGCGCTTGGAGGCGGCGAGCAGTACTTC.

The chain employs TRBV5-4 and TRBJ2-5; 12 nucleotides align to TRBD2. The V gene end was trimmed by 4 bases and the J gene end by 4 bases; junction bases not matched to a gene: 8. There are 16 residues in the CDR3. From germline, CDR1 is SGHNT and CDR2 YYREEE (reference sequence). CDR3 DNA sequence: TGTGCCAGCAGCCCTAGCGGGAGGGCCATCGGAGAGACCCAGTACTTC. This translates into CASSPSGRAIGETQYF.

The chain combines TRBV4-3 with TRBJ1-6; 7 bases are a match to TRBD1. V trimming: 0 bases; J trimming: 10 bases; junction bases outside the gene matches: 9. The V gene's germline CDR1 is LGHNA and CDR2 YSLEER. This CDR3 region has 16 residues. DNA of the CDR3: TGCGCCAGCAGCCAAGATATGCTGGGACAGAAGTCACCCCTCCACTTT. It translates to CASSQDMLGQKSPLHF.

The chain couples TRBV14 to TRBJ2-5; D not certain. This CDR3 is built from 15 residues. Germline-derived CDR1 and CDR2 are SGHDN and FVKESK. V lost 2 bases, J lost 4 bases, and 14 bases lay in between. CDR3: CASSQRLGTGETQYF. The DNA of the CDR3 is TGTGCCAGCAGCCAAAGACTTGGCACTGGAGAGACCCAGTACTTC. The full variable domain, with the rest looked up from reference TRBV14 and TRBJ2-5, is EAGVTQFPSHSVIEKGQTVTLRCDPISGHDNLYWYRRVMGKEIKFLLHFVKESKQDESGMPNNRFLAERTGGTYSTLKVQPAELEDSGVYFCASSQRLGTGETQYFGPGTRLLVL.

This clone was seen only a few times. The chain has TRBV4-3 and TRBJ2-7; 9 bases are shared with TRBD1. This CDR3 has 17 residues. The V gene's germline CDR1 is LGHNA and CDR2 YSLEER. J was trimmed by 2 bases and V by 3 bases; bases with no gene match: 11. The CDR3 coding sequence is TGCGCCAGCAGCCAGGGTACAGGGGGCTTCGGAACCTACGAGCAGTACTTC. This encodes CASSQGTGGFGTYEQYF.

The CDR3 region is CASSQDGDSPEQFF. CDR3 DNA: TGTGCCAGCAGCCAAGACGGGGACTCACCTGAGCAGTTCTTC. The rearrangement links TRBV3-1 (or the pseudogene TRBV3-2) to TRBJ2-1; D perhaps matches TRBD2 (6 bases). The V gene lost 0 bases and the J gene lost 9 bases, with 12 bases spanning the gap. CDR3 length: 14 amino acids. Germline CDR1 is LGHDT and CDR2 is YNNKEL (reference sequence).

V is TRBV5-6 and J is TRBJ1-4; the D gene is possibly TRBD1 (6 bases). V lost 0 bases and J 4 bases, leaving 13 bases between the germline ends. This CDR3 region has 16 residues. The germline CDR1 and CDR2 sequences are SGHDT and YYEEEE. This CDR3 reads CASSLGPRGGNEKLFF. The CDR3 nucleotides are TGTGCCAGCAGCTTGGGACCCCGAGGGGGTAATGAAAAACTGTTTTTT.

This clone was seen a single time. The J gene is TRBJ2-7, the V gene TRBV7-2; a possible D gene is TRBD2 (6 bases). V was trimmed by 2 bases and J by 0 bases, leaving 14 bases between them. The CDR3 totals 16 residues. Germline values: CDR1 SGHTA, CDR2 FQGNSA. CDR3 loop: CASSLLGGSTSYEQYF. CDR3 bases: TGTGCCAGCAGCTTACTTGGGGGGAGCACCTCCTACGAGCAGTACTTC.

This clone was observed a handful of times. The sample carries other DNA sequences with the same CDR3. The genes are TRBV7-6 and TRBJ2-7, with 7 bases identical to TRBD2. Germline trimming cut 1 base from V and 4 bases from J; bases unmatched to any gene: 7. Germline V CDR1 and CDR2: SGHVS, FNYEAQ. The CDR3 covers 15 residues. CDR3 bases: TGTGCCAGCAGCTTAGGCCGTAGCGGGTTATACGAGCAGTACTTC. Its translation: CASSLGRSGLYEQYF.

The chain employs TRBV28 and TRBJ2-4; D might be TRBD1 (6 bases). The V end lost 2 bases, the J end lost 3 bases, and 17 bases lay between the germline ends. The germline V gene has CDR1 MDHEN and CDR2 SYDVKM. The CDR3 totals 17 residues. The CDR3 protein is CASSLNGLRGVKNIQYF. In nucleotides, the CDR3 is TGTGCCAGCAGTTTAAATGGTCTCAGGGGTGTCAAAAACATTCAGTACTTC.

This chain uses TRBV7-2 with TRBJ2-7, with 11 bases matching TRBD2. CDR1 and CDR2 from the germline V gene are SGHTA and FQGNSA. The CDR3 consists of 14 residues. With V trimmed by 3 bases and J by 11 bases, 9 bases remained unmatched. DNA of the CDR3: TGTGCCAGCAGCTTCATAGCGGGAGGGGTGGCTAAGTACTTC. This translates into CASSFIAGGVAKYF. Variable domain in full (rest from reference TRBV7-2 and TRBJ2-7): GAGVSQSPSNKVTEKGKDVELRCDPISGHTALYWYRQSLGQGLEFLIYFQGNSAPDKSGLPSDRFSAERTGGSVSTLTIQRTQQEDSAVYLCASSFIAGGVAKYFGPGTRLTVT.

The rearrangement joins TRBV28 to TRBJ1-2; a possible D gene is TRBD1 (5 bases). The CDR3 is 15 residues long. The germline V gene has CDR1 MDHEN and CDR2 SYDVKM. V was cut by 7 bases and J by 5 bases, with 20 bases left in between. The CDR3 is CASITVGQGAYGYTF. CDR3 coding DNA: TGTGCCAGCATTACAGTCGGGCAGGGTGCTTATGGCTACACCTTC.

V usage is TRBV29-1 and J usage is TRBJ2-7; the match to TRBD2 covers 11 bases. The J segment lost 5 bases and the V segment lost 1 base, leaving 7 bases of the junction unmatched. Germline V gene sequence: CDR1 SQVTM, CDR2 ANQGSEA. The CDR3 consists of 15 residues. The CDR3, as DNA: TGCAGCGTTGAAGGGCTAGCGGGAGGATTGGACGAGCAGTACTTC. The encoded protein is CSVEGLAGGLDEQYF.

The DNA for the CDR3 is TGTGCCAGCAGTTACTCGTGGCAGTCTAGCACAGATACGCAGTATTTT. It codes for CASSYSWQSSTDTQYF. The chain is built from TRBV6-2 or TRBV6-3 and TRBJ2-3; D gene ambiguous. Per the germline V gene, CDR1 is MNHEY and CDR2 is SVGEGT. Trimming stripped 0 bases from V and 0 bases from J, with 10 bases between. The CDR3 length is 16 residues.

The chain combines TRBV5-1 with TRBJ2-7; TRBD2 is a possible D gene (6 bases). Germline assignment: CDR1 SGHRS and CDR2 YFSETQ. V was pared by 5 bases and J by 7 bases, with 16 bases between. The CDR3 consists of 13 residues. For the CDR3, the DNA is TGCGCCAGCAGTATCCGGGACGCGGGGGAGCAGTACTTC. Residues: CASSIRDAGEQYF.

This clone was counted a single time. V and J are TRBV30 and TRBJ1-5; perhaps TRBD1 as D (5 bases). CDR3 length: 18 amino acids. V lost 2 bases to trimming and J lost 0 bases, with 20 bases between them. Germline V gene lookup returns CDR1 GTSNPN and CDR2 SVGIG (reference sequence). The CDR3 bases are TGTGCCTGGAGTCCCTCAAAATTCAGGGCGTATAGCAATCAGCCCCAGCATTTT. Its translation: CAWSPSKFRAYSNQPQHF.

This chain uses TRBV9 with TRBJ2-5; D unresolved. V lost 0 bases and J 4 bases, leaving 7 bases between the germline ends. Germline lookup yields CDR1 SGDLS and CDR2 YYNGEE. The CDR3 totals 13 residues. The CDR3: CASSVDNGETQYF. CDR3 nucleotide sequence: TGTGCCAGCAGCGTAGATAACGGAGAGACCCAGTACTTC.

This clone was recorded once. The CDR3 spells CASSWDRGNEQYF. The DNA of the CDR3 is TGTGCCAGCAGCTGGGACAGGGGAAATGAGCAGTACTTC. The rearrangement uses TRBV5-4 and TRBJ2-7; 10 bases line up with TRBD1. The CDR3 length is 13 residues. The J segment lost 7 bases and the V segment lost 3 bases, leaving 4 bases of the junction unmatched. Per germline, CDR1 SGHNT and CDR2 YYREEE (reference sequence).

The V call is TRBV28, the J call TRBJ2-3, with 9 bases matching TRBD2. The CDR3 is 17 residues long. V lost 4 bases and J lost 2; bases outside the gene matches: 10. CDR1 and CDR2 from the germline V gene are MDHEN and SYDVKM. CDR3 sequence (DNA): TGTGCCAGCAGTTCGCCGGGACTAGCTCCGAACACAGATACGCAGTATTTT. Protein sequence: CASSSPGLAPNTDTQYF.

The chain links TRBV11-2 to TRBJ2-2; the D is unclear. This CDR3 comprises 14 residues. V was cut by 5 bases and J by 7 bases, with 14 bases left in between. Germline lookup yields CDR1 SGHAT and CDR2 FQNNGV. This CDR3 reads CASSIRKRSGELFF. CDR3 nucleotides: TGTGCCAGCAGCATCCGCAAACGTAGCGGGGAGCTGTTTTTT.

This clone has just one count. This chain uses TRBV28 with TRBJ1-5, with a possible D match to TRBD1 (5 bases). V was cut by 3 bases and J by 5 bases, with 8 bases left in between. CDR3 size: 13 residues. Germline V CDR1 and CDR2: MDHEN, SYDVKM. CDR3 sequence: CASSLPGDQPQHF. The DNA of the CDR3 is TGTGCCAGCAGTTTGCCGGGGGATCAGCCCCAGCATTTT. Filled out from reference TRBV28 and TRBJ1-5, the complete variable domain reads DVKVTQSSRYLVKRTGEKVFLECVQDMDHENMFWYRQDPGLGLRLIYFSYDVKMKEKGDIPEGYSVSREKKERFSLILESASTNQTSMYLCASSLPGDQPQHFGDGTRLSIL.

The chain carries TRBV5-1 and TRBJ2-3; D perhaps matches TRBD2 (5 bases). Germline lookup yields CDR1 SGHRS and CDR2 YFSETQ. The CDR3 loop spans 13 amino acids. Trimming took 2 bases from V and 8 from J, leaving 12 bases between them. This chain's CDR3 is CASSLIPGSTQYF. As DNA, the CDR3 is TGCGCCAGCAGCTTAATCCCTGGGAGTACGCAGTATTTT.

V usage is TRBV3-1 (or the pseudogene TRBV3-2) and J usage is TRBJ2-1; D unclear. Trimming shortened V by 0 bases and J by 6 bases, and 3 bases separated the two germline ends. Germline CDR1 and CDR2: LGHDT and YNNKEL (reference sequence). The CDR3 is 12 residues long. The CDR3 loop is CASSQDINEQFF. In nucleotides, the CDR3 is TGTGCCAGCAGCCAAGATATCAATGAGCAGTTCTTC.

The chain joins TRBV14 to TRBJ2-5; D is unclear. V was trimmed by 1 base and J by 4 bases, leaving 7 bases between them. The CDR3 is 13 amino acids. Germline V gene data show CDR1 as SGHDN and CDR2 as FVKESK. In DNA form, the CDR3 reads TGTGCCAGCAGCCAAGGGCAGTTAGAGACCCAGTACTTC. Protein: CASSQGQLETQYF.

The chain recombines TRBV30 with TRBJ2-3; 7 nucleotides match TRBD2. This CDR3 comprises 17 residues. Per germline, CDR1 GTSNPN and CDR2 SVGIG (reference sequence). Trimming removed 3 bases from V and 2 bases from J; junction bases left unmatched: 14. The CDR3 loop is CAWRVRLAVRDTDTQYF. The DNA for the CDR3 is TGTGCCTGGAGAGTTCGCCTAGCGGTTCGAGACACAGATACGCAGTATTTT.

J is TRBJ1-2 and V is TRBV6-5; TRBD1 matches at 8 bases. The V gene's germline CDR1 is MNHEY and CDR2 SVGAGI. This CDR3 is 14 amino acids long. V lost 6 bases to trimming and J lost 6 bases; unmatched junction nucleotides: 9. The CDR3 sequence: CASRPSGGDDGYTF. Here the CDR3 DNA reads TGTGCCAGCAGGCCTTCAGGGGGCGATGATGGCTACACCTTC.